This T cell receptor beta chain came from a study of OX40 agonist ivuxolimab in advanced cancers. Across the study: Patients received intravenous ivuxolimab every 2 weeks at 0.01 to 10 mg/kg. Findings of the study overall: CD4+ T cells averaged fewer expanded clones than CD8+ T cells. The antigen specificity of the peripheral T cells (those that were expanded) was not determined. Certain nonresponders additionally had low normalized T-cell clonal expansion.

Libraries were prepared by immunoSEQ multiplex PCR; TCRdb keeps only in-frame clonotypes and omits some of them. The sample holds about 69,000 clones, about 83% seen once. A remark on this clone: Its antigen is unknown.

The source material was CD4+ or CD8+ T cells sorted from blood, sampled in a trial of the OX40 agonist ivuxolimab. The clonotype was recovered from an adult with an advanced solid tumor such as melanoma, head and neck, liver or kidney cancer.

CDR3 region: CASSLVLAGSEQYF. The CDR3 DNA sequence: TGTGCCAGCAGCTTAGTCCTAGCCGGGAGCGAGCAGTACTTC. The chain has TRBV11-2 and TRBJ2-7, with D possibly TRBD2 on 6 matching bases. V lost 1 base and J lost 6, with 13 bases in between. Per the germline V gene, CDR1 is SGHAT and CDR2 is FQNNGV. The CDR3 is made up of 14 amino acids.